This paragraph covers one T cell receptor beta chain sequence. Its antigen is still unknown. Base qualities are not recorded, but no much larger clone differs from it by a single base. From the cysteine up to the phenylalanine, the CDR3 has a length of 13 residues. Here the CDR3 DNA is all that survives: 39 bases in frame from base 1. The germline V and J ends show losses of 5 bases and 4 bases respectively, and no gene match explains 4 bases of the junction. For CDR1 and CDR2, the germline V gene (reference sequence) lists MNHEY and SMNVEV. For the CD8 naive samples, CD45RO-negative cells were positively selected for CCR7, yielding a CD45RA+CCR7+ population from which TemRA cells were excluded. The donors were healthy, HIV-negative adults who had no recently reported acute infections or vaccinations. Every donor was a Caucasian adult living in Nashville, Tennessee, USA. Blood was obtained by leukapheresis, after which PBMCs were separated by Ficoll-Histopaque density gradient centrifugation and cryopreserved in liquid nitrogen vapor phase. Analytical flow cytometry was used to check the purity and quantity of each magnetically sorted T cell population. Genomic DNA was isolated from every sorted fraction and measured by UV absorbance on a Nanodrop 2000c.

The data are from a study of shared clonotypes between healthy human individuals (dated by TCRdb to the early 2020s). Broadly, across the study: A couple of women and a few men aged 18 to 49 years were included in the cohort. For each donor, three plates each were used for CD4 naive and CD4 memory, two plates were used for CD8 naive, and one plate was used for CD8 memory. Blood TCR repertoires of four to six healthy adults were deeply sequenced to estimate repertoire size and the extent of clonotype sharing between individuals. To increase sequencing depth and limit assay-specific biases, TCR repertoire library preparation and sequencing were carried out by different laboratories using diverse techniques. Per donor, leukapheresis produced somewhere between about 0.94 and 9 billion PBMCs.

TCR CDR3 regions were amplified from genomic DNA by multiplex PCR using the deep immunoSEQ assay. Extracted genomic DNA from each cell subset was spread evenly across all wells of several immunoSEQ 96-well plates, with each plate serving as a replicate. For sorted subsets, each replicate PCR was loaded with roughly 200 ng genomic DNA, equivalent to 30,000 or so T cell genomes. Purified libraries were measured with a Qubit 3.0 fluorometer, size-checked on a Bioanalyzer 2100, and measured again with the KAPA Library Quantification kit. Each immunoSEQ 96-well plate was sequenced on its own single-read 150-cycle Illumina NextSeq 550 flow cell. The original methods were these. Because only junctional sequences without quality scores were contained in the immunoSEQ output, filtering matching that applied to full-length reads could not be performed. To assign V/J genes and CDR3, sequences were annotated against IMGT germline references using PyIR, a Python wrapper for IgBLAST v1.9. Reads were filtered out if the reads had weak V/J assignments (E-value above 1e-6), no CDR3, stop codons, out-of-frame junctions, or ambiguous translated residues. V3J clonotypes were defined as sequences sharing the same inferred V gene, J gene, and CDR3 amino acid sequence. Percentage overlap between repertoires was computed as shared unique clonotypes divided by the size of the smaller repertoire. Richness of each repertoire was evaluated using RTK rarefaction, the Chao1 estimator, and Recon v2.1 estimates of unobserved clonotypes. Generation probabilities for all TCRbeta clonotypes obtained by the gDNA method from four donors were computed using OLGA. As stored in TCRdb, this immuneACCESS dataset retains in-frame rearrangements with V and J assigned. A fraction of the clones does not appear; measured against another copy, unresolved V genes explain less than half of the discrepancy, and the remainder lacks a known reason. D and trimming were read from the DNA, whereas the V and J calls and clone size are those reported in that table. A total of some 1,900,000 clones appear in this sample, approximately 94% of them only once. More than 0.95% of the sample goes to the ten largest clones.

The full study reports these points: Rarefaction of sorted-subset datasets indicated incomplete sequencing despite the large sequencing depth. Naive subsets generally had larger estimated clonotype richness than memory subsets. When several donors were compared, the shared fraction of clonotypes was about 5.2% for naive CD4, 3.5% to 4% for naive CD8, roughly 2.5% for memory CD4, and 0.35% to 0.5% for memory CD8. Because the study included only a small number of donors, the genetic and exposure-history diversity represented was limited. Based on pairwise subsampling, the degree of clonotype sharing among donors was expected to be affected by sequencing depth. Sampling was limited to blood, and TCR repertoires in tissue likely differ from TCR repertoires in blood. Compared with non-shared clonotypes, clonotypes shared by all four sorted-subset donors had higher generation probabilities.

The sample consisted of naive CD8+ T cells sorted from blood. The cell subset or site label, read with the paper, signifies: CD45RA+CCR7+. The chain is made from TRBV27 and TRBJ2-5, with 7 bases in between that match TRBD2. The sequence was collected from a man aged 18 to 30 in good health. The CDR3 region has the sequence CASSRGLLETQYF. Read as DNA, the sequence is TGTGCCAGCAGTCGGGGACTATTAGAGACCCAGTACTTC.